Sequencing of this TCR beta chain was carried out in a study of CD8 T cells in ankylosing spondylitis. Trimming stripped 1 base from V and 6 bases from J, with 6 bases between. The CDR3 has 12 amino acids. Looked up from germline, CDR1 is SEHNR and CDR2 is FQNEAQ (reference sequence). Findings and caveats of the study: Before this, some motif variants had been reported in reactive arthritis synovial fluid and blood.

TCRdb used MiXCR to reprocess the 5' RACE reads, holding one entry per CDR3 protein. In the table there are approximately 110,000 distinct CDR3 sequences, less than 25% of which are singletons. This clonotype was counted only a few times. Antigen: not known. What was sequenced was synovial fluid, either unsorted or a sorted T cell fraction (not recorded which). The receptor was derived from a male donor with ankylosing spondylitis. J is TRBJ1-1 and V is TRBV7-9; D unclear. CDR3 nucleotide sequence: TGTGCCAGCAGCTTAGAAGCAGCTGAAGCTTTCTTT. It codes for CASSLEAAEAFF.